Below are 28 T cell receptor beta chains sequenced from a single sample in a study of response to subunit inactivated influenza vaccine. TCRdb reanalysed the RT-PCR reads using MiXCR and keeps one entry per CDR3 protein. The sample carries some 500,000 distinct CDR3 sequences, 16% recorded once. Sequences were derived from CD4+ T cells sorted from PBMCs, sampled 23 to 25 months after vaccination. Receptors were obtained from a man aged 50 to 75 who received an inactivated influenza vaccine.

This clonotype has a handful of counts. This rearrangement joins TRBV4-3 to TRBJ2-1, with D possibly TRBD1 on 6 matching bases. V gave up 4 bases and J gave up 0 bases, with 16 bases separating them. The germline V gene encodes CDR1 LGHNA and CDR2 YSLEER. This CDR3 region has 17 residues. The CDR3 reads CASSRSPGDLSYNEQFF. CDR3 in DNA: TGCGCCAGCAGCCGAAGCCCAGGGGATCTCTCCTACAATGAGCAGTTCTTC.

This clonotype was detected only a few times. V and J are TRBV6-1 and TRBJ1-5; D gene uncertain. Trimming stripped 5 bases from V and 3 bases from J, with 11 bases between. The CDR3 has 14 amino acids. CDR1 and CDR2 (germline): MNHNS, SASEGT. The CDR3 loop is CASSRGRNNQPQHF. The CDR3 DNA is TGTGCCAGCAGTCGCGGACGGAACAATCAGCCCCAGCATTTT.

This clonotype has only a few counts. The CDR3 nucleotides read TGTGCCAGCAGTGAGACAGACAATCAGCCCCAGCATTTT. This encodes CASSETDNQPQHF. The chain carries TRBV6-1 and TRBJ1-5; tentative D call: TRBD1 (5 bases). The germline V gene has CDR1 MNHNS and CDR2 SASEGT. The ends were cut back, 3 bases at V and 3 bases at J, with 6 bases in the middle. CDR3 length: 13 residues.

The chain is built from TRBV5-1 and TRBJ2-5; TRBD1 agrees at 12 bases. The germline V gene encodes CDR1 SGHRS and CDR2 YFSETQ. This CDR3 spans 16 amino acids. Losses at the gene ends were 2 bases for V and 1 base for J; bases not matched to a gene: 3. The CDR3 reads CASSFSGQGAQETQYF. CDR3 nucleotide sequence: TGCGCCAGCAGCTTTTCGGGACAGGGGGCCCAAGAGACCCAGTACTTC.

This clonotype was counted only a few times. J is TRBJ2-1 and V is TRBV6-1; a possible D gene is TRBD1 (5 bases). Germline V lookup: CDR1 MNHNS, CDR2 SASEGT. The V and J ends lost 6 bases and 7 bases respectively, with 16 bases between them. CDR3 length: 14 residues. Here the CDR3 DNA reads TGTGCCAGCAGACACCACAAAGGGGTAAATGAGCAGTTCTTC. Its translation is CASRHHKGVNEQFF.

This clonotype has just a few counts. V is TRBV6-1 and J is TRBJ2-3; perhaps TRBD2 as D (5 bases). CDR1 is MNHNS and CDR2 is SASEGT in the germline V gene. Trimming cost V 4 bases and J 2 bases, with 10 bases left between them. The CDR3 is made up of 14 amino acids. The DNA for the CDR3 is TGTGCCAGCAGTGTTACTAGGATCACAGATACGCAGTATTTT. Translation gives CASSVTRITDTQYF.

The table lists this clonotype with a few counts. The chain uses TRBV20-1 and TRBJ2-1; unclear D gene. CDR1 and CDR2 from the germline V gene are DFQATT and SNEGSKA (reference sequence). The CDR3 spans 14 residues. V was trimmed by 4 bases and J by 0 bases, leaving 10 bases between them. CDR3 residues: CSAISPSSYNEQFF. CDR3 nucleotides: TGCAGTGCTATTAGCCCGAGCTCCTACAATGAGCAGTTCTTC.

The chain links TRBV19 to TRBJ2-1; the D gene is possibly TRBD1 (6 bases). CDR3 length: 13 amino acids. Trimming took 4 bases from V and 6 from J, leaving 10 bases between them. CDR1 LNHDA and CDR2 SQIVND come from the germline V gene (reference sequence). The CDR3 sequence is CASSRTATNEQFF. The CDR3, as DNA: TGTGCCAGTAGTAGGACAGCTACCAATGAGCAGTTCTTC.

V usage is TRBV7-8 and J usage is TRBJ2-3, with unresolved D. Germline assignment: CDR1 SGHVS and CDR2 FQNEAQ. The CDR3 runs 16 residues. The V and J ends lost 5 bases and 1 base respectively, with 16 bases between them. Here the CDR3 DNA reads TGTGCCAGCAGCCCCCGATCGCTTTATGGCACAGATACGCAGTATTTT. Translated, it gives CASSPRSLYGTDTQYF. The whole variable domain, filled in from reference TRBV7-8 and TRBJ2-3, reads GAGVSQSPRYKVAKRGQDVALRCDPISGHVSLFWYQQALGQGPEFLTYFQNEAQLDKSGLPSDRFFAERPEGSVSTLKIQRTQQEDSAVYLCASSPRSLYGTDTQYFGPGTRLTVL.

This clonotype appeared a few times. V is TRBV3-1 and J is TRBJ2-7, with a weak D call TRBD1 (5 bases). The CDR3 sequence is 13 residues long. Germline V gene data show CDR1 as LGHDT and CDR2 as YNNKEL (reference sequence). The ends were cut back, 5 bases at V and 5 bases at J, with 13 bases in the middle. CDR3 nucleotides: TGTGCCAGCAGCTACTTAAGGGGTAACGAGCAGTACTTC. It translates to CASSYLRGNEQYF.

A few counts support this clonotype. The CDR3 here is CASSDEQGAVTGELFF. CDR3 nucleotide sequence: TGCGCCAGCAGCGACGAACAGGGGGCCGTCACCGGGGAGCTGTTTTTT. The chain has TRBV5-1 and TRBJ2-2; 9 bases map to TRBD1. CDR3 length equals 16 residues. In germline, CDR1 is SGHRS, CDR2 YFSETQ. Unmatched junction bases numbered 8, after V lost 4 bases and J lost 4 bases.

This clonotype was counted ten times or more. The chain combines TRBV28 with TRBJ2-1; D unresolved. Germline CDR1 MDHEN, CDR2 SYDVKM. Trimming removed 4 bases at V and 7 bases at J, with 23 bases between. CDR3 length equals 17 residues. The CDR3 loop reads CASSSRTTSRQTNEQFF. The CDR3 DNA reads as TGTGCCAGCAGTTCCAGAACCACTTCCCGGCAGACTAATGAGCAGTTCTTC.

The chain uses TRBV5-1 and TRBJ2-2; D possibly uses TRBD1 or TRBD2 (5 bases each). V gave up 4 bases and J gave up 2 bases, with 12 bases separating them. The CDR3 extends over 15 amino acids. CDR1 is SGHRS, CDR2 YFSETQ, per germline. The CDR3: CASSGRDGNTGELFF. The CDR3 nucleotides are TGCGCCAGCAGCGGCCGGGACGGAAACACCGGGGAGCTGTTTTTT.

For the CDR3, the DNA is TGCAGCGTTGGGTTAGGGACTTTGAACACTGAAGCTTTCTTT. Its translation: CSVGLGTLNTEAFF. The V call is TRBV29-1, the J call TRBJ1-1; tentative D call: TRBD1 (5 bases). Trimming pared 4 bases from V and 0 bases from J, leaving 12 bases between. Germline-derived CDR1 and CDR2 are SQVTM and ANQGSEA. The CDR3 totals 14 residues.

This chain links TRBV6-2 or TRBV6-3 with TRBJ1-2; D call uncertain. The V and J ends lost 6 bases and 2 bases respectively, with 16 bases between them. The CDR3 length is 15 residues. Germline V CDR1 and CDR2: MNHEY, SVGEGT. The CDR3 coding sequence is TGTGCCAGCAGCCAAGGACGGAACAAAAACTATGGCTACACCTTC. Translated, it gives CASSQGRNKNYGYTF.

V and J are TRBV28 and TRBJ2-1; D possibly corresponds to TRBD1 (5 bases). The CDR3 is 16 amino acids. From germline, CDR1 is MDHEN and CDR2 SYDVKM. Trimming shortened V by 8 bases and J by 4 bases, and 21 bases separated the two germline ends. CDR3: CASATWVGQGYNEQFF. The CDR3 nucleotides read TGTGCCAGCGCCACCTGGGTTGGGCAGGGATACAATGAGCAGTTCTTC.

This clonotype came up a few times. The rearrangement joins TRBV4-2 to TRBJ1-2; D possibly corresponds to TRBD1 (6 bases). Germline loops: CDR1 LGHNA, CDR2 YNFKEQ. This CDR3 region has 16 residues. V was cut by 1 base and J by 4 bases, with 16 bases left in between. The CDR3 nucleotides read TGTGCCAGCAGCCAAGCAGCCACAGGGTCGGTCTATGGCTACACCTTC. Protein product: CASSQAATGSVYGYTF.

The chain carries TRBV27 and TRBJ1-1, with a tentative D call TRBD1 (6 bases). Trimming cost V 4 bases and J 1 base, with 10 bases left between them. The CDR3 is 14 amino acids. CDR1 and CDR2 (germline): MNHEY, SMNVEV (reference sequence). CDR3 nucleotide sequence: TGTGCCAGCAGTTCACGGGGGCGGAACACTGAAGCTTTCTTT. This encodes CASSSRGRNTEAFF.

This rearrangement joins TRBV5-8 to TRBJ2-2, with D uncertain. The CDR3 covers 14 residues. CDR1 is SGHTS and CDR2 is YDEGEE in the germline V gene. Trimming left V 2 bases short and J 10 bases short, with 15 bases between. The CDR3, as DNA: TGTGCCAGCAGCTTCGTCCGGAACCCAGAGGAGCTGTTTTTT. This sequence encodes CASSFVRNPEELFF.

This clonotype was counted ten times or more. This sequence joins TRBV6-4 and TRBJ2-7; TRBD2 matches at 8 bases. Per the germline V gene, CDR1 is MRHNA and CDR2 is SNTAGT. V dropped 6 bases and J dropped 5; count of bases not matched to a gene: 24. The CDR3 extends over 19 amino acids. CDR3 amino acids: CASSAVVAGISFTRDEQYF. As DNA, the CDR3 is TGTGCCAGCAGCGCCGTGGTAGCGGGAATTTCGTTTACAAGAGACGAGCAGTACTTC.

The chain joins TRBV27 to TRBJ2-5; 9 nucleotides match TRBD2. Germline CDR1 is MNHEY and CDR2 is SMNVEV (reference sequence). V was clipped by 0 bases and J by 5 bases; unmatched bases: 4. The CDR3 totals 15 residues. CDR3 loop: CASSLSLAGGETQYF. CDR3 bases: TGTGCCAGCAGTTTATCTCTTGCGGGGGGGGAGACCCAGTACTTC.

This clonotype was observed at least ten times. The V gene is TRBV4-3, the J gene TRBJ2-3; D is unresolved. This CDR3 region has 15 residues. Germline V gene sequence: CDR1 LGHNA, CDR2 YSLEER. Deletions cut 5 bases from V and 4 bases from J, with 16 bases between. This CDR3 reads CASSMDPGGADTQYF. For the CDR3, the DNA is TGCGCCAGCAGCATGGACCCAGGTGGGGCAGATACGCAGTATTTT.

The table lists this clonotype with a few counts. The rearrangement uses TRBV4-1 and TRBJ2-1, with 8 bases aligning to TRBD2. The CDR3 totals 16 residues. CDR1 is MGHRA and CDR2 is YSYEKL in the germline V gene. V dropped 0 bases and J dropped 4; count of bases not matched to a gene: 5. In DNA, the CDR3 is TGCGCCAGCAGCCAAGAGTCCAGCGGGGGATACAATGAGCAGTTCTTC. It translates to CASSQESSGGYNEQFF.

This rearrangement joins TRBV28 to TRBJ2-3; 9 positions agree with TRBD1. The CDR3 consists of 14 residues. With 6 bases clipped from V and 5 bases from J, the junction kept 6 bases outside the gene matches. The V gene's germline CDR1 is MDHEN and CDR2 SYDVKM. As DNA, the CDR3 is TGTGCCAGCAGGGGGGACAGGGTGGGAGATACGCAGTATTTT. It is translated as CASRGDRVGDTQYF.

The table lists this clonotype with a few counts. This rearrangement joins TRBV6-1 to TRBJ1-3; weak D call: TRBD1 (5 bases). Germline V gene data show CDR1 as MNHNS and CDR2 as SASEGT. V gave up 2 bases and J gave up 0 bases, with 8 bases separating them. CDR3 length: 15 amino acids. CDR3 bases: TGTGCCAGCAGTGAACAGGGAATCTCTGGAAACACCATATATTTT. Its protein product is CASSEQGISGNTIYF.

This clonotype turned up a few times. The J gene is TRBJ1-5, the V gene TRBV12-3 or TRBV12-4; no reliable D call. This CDR3 region has 14 residues. The V end lost 2 bases, the J end lost 4 bases, and 9 bases lay between the germline ends. CDR3 sequence: CASSLQQPNQPQHF. Written as DNA, the CDR3 is TGTGCCAGCAGTTTACAACAGCCTAATCAGCCCCAGCATTTT.

There are a few counts of this clonotype. The chain combines TRBV4-3 with TRBJ1-2; no definite D call. The V gene's germline CDR1 is LGHNA and CDR2 YSLEER. Trimming cost V 0 bases and J 7 bases, with 9 bases left between them. This CDR3 has 13 amino acids. Written as DNA, the CDR3 is TGCGCCAGCAGCCAAGATCCAGTCTCTGGCTACACCTTC. It translates to CASSQDPVSGYTF.

The rearrangement links TRBV20-1 to TRBJ1-5; maybe TRBD1 (5 bases). Germline values: CDR1 DFQATT, CDR2 SNEGSKA (reference sequence). The CDR3 has 14 amino acids. V lost 7 bases, J lost 4 bases, and 17 bases lay in between. CDR3 residues: CSVAAGPPNQPQHF. The CDR3 DNA sequence: TGCAGTGTTGCGGCGGGACCCCCAAATCAGCCCCAGCATTTT.